This entry features one TCR beta chain sequence. The antigen is unknown. V dropped 2 bases and J dropped 5 bases, with 4 bases sitting between them. The CDR3 contains 13 residues. In germline, CDR1 is MNHNS, CDR2 SASEGT. Treatment described: oral pan-JAK inhibitor, 5-10 mg twice daily. After isolation, RNA underwent reverse transcription to generate cDNA as the sequencing template. Profiling relied on immunoSEQ multiplex PCR, and the TCRdb table lists in-frame clones only, not all of them. The sample carries more than 150,000 clones, 51% recorded once. This entry belongs to a study of CD8+ T cells in alopecia areata. The wider study: Twice a day, 5 to 10 mg of oral tofacitinib was administered to treated patients. The duration of tofacitinib was 6 to 18 months, with 6 months off drug afterward. The study, taken as a whole, reports: Only one nonresponder was present, which leaves the link between baseline CD8+ expansion and response uncertain.

The origin of this receptor is a human donor with alopecia areata. The gene calls are TRBV6-1 and TRBJ1-6; D is unclear. The sequencing here drew on CD8+ T cells sorted from blood, taken at roughly week 53, from a patient treated with tofacitinib. CDR3 DNA: TGTGCCAGCAGTGAATTGGATAATTCACCCCTCCACTTT. Translating gives CASSELDNSPLHF.